These T cell receptor beta chains were read from a single sample in a study of blood T cells in healthy people across ages. TCRdb reprocessed the 5' RACE reads with MiXCR, giving one entry per CDR3 protein. This sample carries 600,000 or so distinct CDR3 sequences, 20% to 25% of them seen once, and the ten largest clones take more than 3%. Sequencing was carried out using blood. The receptors were sampled from a man between 65 and 85 years old in good health. Both conserved end residues are part of each CDR3. The order of the fields is D gene, clone size, J gene, V gene, CDR3 DNA, CDR3 protein. The D gene is left open where the match is weak. Clone size appears in some rows only: once, few, many, or a class for an expanded clone.

D: TRBD2
size: many
J: TRBJ2-1
V: TRBV10-3
DNA: TGTGCCATCCGGGGACTAGCGGGATACAATGAGCAGTTCTTC
CDR3: CAIRGLAGYNEQFF

D: NA
size: NA
J: TRBJ2-1
V: TRBV3-1
DNA: TGTGCCAGCAGCGATATGCCTTCCGGGGTCTATGAGCAGTTCTTC
CDR3: CASSDMPSGVYEQFF

D: NA
size: NA
J: TRBJ2-3
V: TRBV6-2/TRBV6-3
DNA: TGTGCCAGCAGTTACCGGGAGTGGAGCACAGATACGCAGTATTTT
CDR3: CASSYREWSTDTQYF

D: NA
size: NA
J: TRBJ2-1
V: TRBV11-2
DNA: TGTGCCAGCAGCTTAGCAGCGACAGGCTACAATGAGCAGTTCTTC
CDR3: CASSLAATGYNEQFF

D: NA
size: NA
J: TRBJ2-7
V: TRBV3-1
DNA: TGTGCCAGCAGCCAAGATTCCGCAGGTTCCTACGAGCAGTACTTC
CDR3: CASSQDSAGSYEQYF

D: TRBD2
size: many
J: TRBJ2-1
V: TRBV28
DNA: TGTGCCAGCAGTTTAATCTCGACTAGCGGGCGATCGTACAATGAGCAGTTCTTC
CDR3: CASSLISTSGRSYNEQFF

D: NA
size: few
J: TRBJ2-2
V: TRBV4-1
DNA: TGCGCCAGCAGCTCATTGTCCGGGGAGCTGTCTTTT
CDR3: CASSSLSGELSF

D: NA
size: few
J: TRBJ2-7
V: TRBV10-2
DNA: TGCGCCAGCAGCTTTGGACTGGGGGAAACCTACGAGCAGTACTTC
CDR3: CASSFGLGETYEQYF

D: NA
size: NA
J: TRBJ1-1
V: TRBV7-2
DNA: TGTGCCAGCAGCTTAGGGGCCGCTGAAGCTTTCTTT
CDR3: CASSLGAAEAFF

D: NA
size: NA
J: TRBJ2-1
V: TRBV5-1
DNA: TGCGCCAGCTCTGAGCAGGGGCAGCAGTTCTTC
CDR3: CASSEQGQQFF

D: NA
size: few
J: TRBJ1-5
V: TRBV6-1
DNA: TGTGCCACCAGGAGGGATAGCAATCAGCCCCAGCATTTT
CDR3: CATRRDSNQPQHF

D: NA
size: NA
J: TRBJ2-1
V: TRBV11-3
DNA: TGTGCCAGCAGATACCGCGCGGAGTCAAATGAGCAGTTCTTC
CDR3: CASRYRAESNEQFF

D: TRBD1
size: NA
J: TRBJ2-3
V: TRBV2
DNA: TGTGCCAGCAGTGTTCCCGGGACAGGGGGCACAGATACGCAGTATTTT
CDR3: CASSVPGTGGTDTQYF

D: TRBD1
size: NA
J: TRBJ2-2
V: TRBV20-1
DNA: TGCAGTGCTTCGTCACCCGGGACAGGGAACACCGGGGAGCTGTTTTTT
CDR3: CSASSPGTGNTGELFF

D: TRBD2
size: few
J: TRBJ2-1
V: TRBV20-1
DNA: TGCAGTGCTAGACTAGCGGGTAGCCTCTCCTACAATGAGCAGTTCTTC
CDR3: CSARLAGSLSYNEQFF

D: TRBD1
size: NA
J: TRBJ2-6
V: TRBV6-1
DNA: TGTGCCAGCAGTGCTCAGACAGGGGCTGGGGCCAACGTCCTGACTTTC
CDR3: CASSAQTGAGANVLTF

D: NA
size: NA
J: TRBJ2-5
V: TRBV20-1
DNA: TGCAGTGCTAGAGATAGCCCAGGGGCTGTGGAGACCCAGTACTTC
CDR3: CSARDSPGAVETQYF

D: NA
size: NA
J: TRBJ2-3
V: TRBV29-1
DNA: TGCAGCGGATTGGGCTCCGGAGATACGCAGTATTTT
CDR3: CSGLGSGDTQYF

D: TRBD2
size: NA
J: TRBJ2-3
V: TRBV7-3
DNA: TGTGCCAGCAGGCGACTAGCGGGAGGCACAGATACGCAGTATTTT
CDR3: CASRRLAGGTDTQYF

D: TRBD2
size: NA
J: TRBJ2-1
V: TRBV24-1
DNA: TGTGCCACCAGTGATCGCGGGAGGGCCTTCACCGATGAGCAGTTCTTC
CDR3: CATSDRGRAFTDEQFF

D: TRBD2
size: NA
J: TRBJ2-3
V: TRBV29-1
DNA: TGCAGCGTTGATTATATAGCGGGAGTCGCTCAAGATACGCAGTATTTT
CDR3: CSVDYIAGVAQDTQYF

D: NA
size: NA
J: TRBJ2-2
V: TRBV29-1
DNA: TGCAGCGTTGTGGGGGGCCGTCAAACCGGGGAGCTGTTTTTT
CDR3: CSVVGGRQTGELFF

D: TRBD1
size: few
J: TRBJ2-5
V: TRBV5-4
DNA: TGTGCCAGCAGCATGACAGGGTTAGAGACCCAGTACTTC
CDR3: CASSMTGLETQYF

D: TRBD2
size: NA
J: TRBJ2-1
V: TRBV20-1
DNA: TGCAGTGCTAGTAGGACTAGCGGGCGCAATGAGCAGTTCTTC
CDR3: CSASRTSGRNEQFF

D: NA
size: many
J: TRBJ2-5
V: TRBV4-3
DNA: TGCGCCAGCAGCCAAGGAACCCTAGAAGCGGAGACCCAGTACTTC
CDR3: CASSQGTLEAETQYF

D: TRBD2
size: NA
J: TRBJ2-7
V: TRBV28
DNA: TGTGCCAGCCGGGGCGGGAGCTCCTACGAGCTGTACTTC
CDR3: CASRGGSSYELYF

D: TRBD2
size: many
J: TRBJ2-4
V: TRBV13
DNA: TGTGCCAGCAGCTTGGGACTAGCGGGAGCCAAAAACATTCAGTACTTC
CDR3: CASSLGLAGAKNIQYF

D: NA
size: NA
J: TRBJ1-5
V: TRBV12-3/TRBV12-4
DNA: TGTGCCAGCAGTTTAGCGTCGGTGGGCAGAAATCAGCCCCAGCATTTT
CDR3: CASSLASVGRNQPQHF

D: NA
size: once
J: TRBJ1-2
V: TRBV20-1
DNA: TGCAGTGCTAGAGATCGACAGTTCGATGGCTACACCTTC
CDR3: CSARDRQFDGYTF

D: NA
size: few
J: TRBJ2-1
V: TRBV7-2
DNA: TGTGTCAGCAGCTTAGTTTGGTCGGTGGGGCTCTATGAGCAGTTCTTC
CDR3: CVSSLVWSVGLYEQFF

D: NA
size: few
J: TRBJ1-3
V: TRBV7-2
DNA: TGTGCCAGCAGCCCACAGGGAGGGTCTGGAAACACCATATATTTT
CDR3: CASSPQGGSGNTIYF

D: NA
size: NA
J: TRBJ2-1
V: TRBV24-1
DNA: TGTGCCACCAGTGATTACGGGGGACTTACCCGAGGGTCCTACAATGAGCAGTTCTTC
CDR3: CATSDYGGLTRGSYNEQFF

D: NA
size: few
J: TRBJ1-2
V: TRBV2
DNA: TGTGCCTCGGGAGACTATGGCTACACCTTC
CDR3: CASGDYGYTF

D: NA
size: NA
J: TRBJ2-1
V: TRBV3-1
DNA: TGTGCCAGCAGCCAAGATTCGGCTTATGGGCAGTTCTTC
CDR3: CASSQDSAYGQFF

D: NA
size: many
J: TRBJ2-6
V: TRBV10-3
DNA: TGTGCCATCAGGGGTCTGATCTCTGGGGCCAACGTCCTGACTTTC
CDR3: CAIRGLISGANVLTF

D: TRBD1
size: NA
J: TRBJ1-4
V: TRBV28
DNA: TGTGCCAGCAGGATACAGGGGGGCGTCCCAAAACTGTTTTTT
CDR3: CASRIQGGVPKLFF

D: NA
size: NA
J: TRBJ1-1
V: TRBV7-2
DNA: TGTGCCAGCAGCTTTTTGAACACCATGAACACTGAAGCTTTCTTT
CDR3: CASSFLNTMNTEAFF

D: NA
size: NA
J: TRBJ1-4
V: TRBV9
DNA: TGTGCCAGCAGCCCCTCACGCGAAAAACTGTTTTTT
CDR3: CASSPSREKLFF

D: TRBD1
size: NA
J: TRBJ1-1
V: TRBV29-1
DNA: TGCAGCGGCGCTGCCAGGGGGCGAGCTTTCTTT
CDR3: CSGAARGRAFF

D: NA
size: NA
J: TRBJ2-6
V: TRBV9
DNA: TGTGCCAGCAGCGTAGATCCCTCGGTTCGGGCCAACGTCCTGACTTTC
CDR3: CASSVDPSVRANVLTF

D: TRBD2
size: few
J: TRBJ2-7
V: TRBV9
DNA: TGTGCCAGCAGCGCGGGACTAGCGGGAACCAACGAGCAGTACTTC
CDR3: CASSAGLAGTNEQYF

D: TRBD1
size: few
J: TRBJ2-7
V: TRBV27
DNA: TGTGCCAGCAGTTTAGAGGGACAGGGTTCCAACGAGCAGTACTTC
CDR3: CASSLEGQGSNEQYF

D: TRBD1
size: NA
J: TRBJ1-4
V: TRBV12-3/TRBV12-4
DNA: TGTGCCAGCAGTTTAGCCACAGGGGGCAGGGAAAAACTGTTTTTT
CDR3: CASSLATGGREKLFF

D: NA
size: NA
J: TRBJ1-2
V: TRBV10-3
DNA: TGTGCCATCAGTGGGCAGGATTATGGCTACACCTTC
CDR3: CAISGQDYGYTF

D: TRBD1
size: NA
J: TRBJ1-4
V: TRBV7-9
DNA: TGTGCCAGCAGCCCTGGGGACAGGGAGGAAAAACTGTTTTTT
CDR3: CASSPGDREEKLFF

D: TRBD2
size: few
J: TRBJ2-1
V: TRBV6-5
DNA: TGTGCCAGCAGTTATAAGCCCTGGACTAGCGGAAGCTCCTACAATGAGCAGTTCTTC
CDR3: CASSYKPWTSGSSYNEQFF

D: TRBD1
size: few
J: TRBJ2-5
V: TRBV13
DNA: TGTGCCAGCAGCTCCACCGGGACAGGGTTCGAGACCCAGTACTTC
CDR3: CASSSTGTGFETQYF

D: NA
size: few
J: TRBJ2-5
V: TRBV28
DNA: TGTGCCAGCAACTACGGGTCTAGTGGGGAGACCCAGTACTTC
CDR3: CASNYGSSGETQYF

D: NA
size: NA
J: TRBJ2-2
V: TRBV28
DNA: TGTGCCAGCAGTCACAGGGTTGACGGGGAGCTGTTTTTT
CDR3: CASSHRVDGELFF

D: NA
size: NA
J: TRBJ1-4
V: TRBV4-2
DNA: TGTGCCAGCCAGAGTGGGATTTACGACGAAAAACTGTTTTTT
CDR3: CASQSGIYDEKLFF

D: NA
size: NA
J: TRBJ2-1
V: TRBV12-3/TRBV12-4
DNA: TGTGCCAGCAGTTTCGAGCGGAGCTACAATGAGCAGTTCTTC
CDR3: CASSFERSYNEQFF